Listed below are T cell receptor beta chains from one sample, sequenced in a study of response to subunit inactivated influenza vaccine. TCRdb re-called the RT-PCR reads through MiXCR, storing one row per CDR3 protein. The top ten clones hold under 13% of a sample with around 850,000 distinct CDR3 sequences, around 18% of them seen once. This specimen was PBMCs from blood, taken about 5 days after vaccination. The receptors stem from a man aged 50 to 59 who received an inactivated influenza vaccine. CDR3s include the opening cysteine and the closing phenylalanine or tryptophan. A D gene is named only where the DNA matches it firmly. Rows give clone size only sometimes, using once, few, many, or a class for an expanded clone.

>TRBJ1-1|TRBV12-3/TRBV12-4|-|-
CASTPGHGSGTEAFF
TGTGCCAGCACCCCGGGACACGGATCAGGCACTGAAGCTTTCTTT
>TRBJ2-1|TRBV9|few|-
CASSADGASYNEQFF
TGTGCCAGCAGCGCGGACGGAGCCTCCTACAATGAGCAGTTCTTC
>TRBJ2-7|TRBV18|-|-
CASSRNRGGEQYF
TGTGCCAGCTCACGAAACAGGGGGGGCGAGCAGTACTTC
>TRBJ2-7|TRBV4-3|-|TRBD2
CASSQDSGSSYEQYF
TGCGCCAGCAGCCAAGATAGCGGGAGCTCCTACGAGCAGTACTTC
>TRBJ2-1|TRBV15|many|-
CATSRDKTQGTQQFF
TGTGCCACCAGCAGAGATAAGACCCAGGGGACACAGCAGTTCTTC
>TRBJ2-3|TRBV29-1|few|-
CSVVGPGASTSTDTQYF
TGCAGCGTTGTAGGCCCGGGGGCTAGCACTAGCACAGATACGCAGTATTTT
>TRBJ2-7|TRBV10-2|many|TRBD2
CASRSSGVSYEQYF
TGCGCCAGCCGGTCTAGCGGCGTCTCCTACGAGCAGTACTTC
>TRBJ2-5|TRBV9|few|-
CASSVGHQETQYF
TGTGCCAGCAGCGTGGGACACCAAGAGACCCAGTACTTC
>TRBJ1-1|TRBV28|-|-
CASSTGRAEAFF
TGTGCCAGCAGTACGGGACGTGCCGAAGCTTTCTTT
>TRBJ2-7|TRBV4-3|few|TRBD2
CASSQDVGGSSEQYF
TGCGCCAGCAGCCAAGATGTCGGCGGGAGTAGCGAGCAGTACTTC
>TRBJ2-3|TRBV4-2|few|-
CASSQGDSSDVYTDTQYF
TGTGCCAGCAGCCAAGGGGATTCTAGCGACGTTTACACAGATACGCAGTATTTT
>TRBJ2-3|TRBV12-3/TRBV12-4|-|TRBD2
CASSLSGGALDTQYF
TGTGCCAGCAGTTTATCCGGGGGGGCATTAGATACGCAGTATTTT